These 30 T cell receptor beta chains were sequenced from one sample in a study of graft-versus-host responses after intestinal transplantation. Method: immunoSEQ multiplex PCR; TCRdb's copy keeps in-frame clones and lacks some. The sample lists about 100,000 clones; 75% to 95% were seen once. Their recognized antigens are unknown. The source was unstimulated CD8+ T cells sorted from spleen or lymph node cells, collected before intestinal transplant. Every receptor here comes from a human donor who received an intestinal transplant.

The V gene is TRBV27, the J gene TRBJ2-3; D gene uncertain. Per germline, CDR1 MNHEY and CDR2 SMNVEV (reference sequence). The CDR3 has 12 amino acids. Trimming left V 1 base short and J 5 bases short, with 4 bases between. CDR3 amino acids: CASSLWGDTQYF. For the CDR3, the DNA is TGTGCCAGCAGTTTATGGGGAGATACGCAGTATTTT.

The chain has TRBV7-6 and TRBJ1-2, with 11 bases matching TRBD1. The CDR3 totals 15 residues. After removal of 5 bases from V and 7 bases from J, the junction contained 9 bases not matched to a gene. Germline V gene lookup returns CDR1 SGHVS and CDR2 FNYEAQ. CDR3 loop: CASSTVDRGPFGYTF. The CDR3 DNA is TGTGCCAGCAGCACCGTGGACAGGGGGCCTTTTGGCTACACCTTC.

The chain is built from TRBV2 and TRBJ2-5, with 9 bases that match TRBD2. V dropped 6 bases and J dropped 2; count of bases not matched to a gene: 4. The CDR3 has 14 amino acids. Germline assignment: CDR1 SNHLY and CDR2 FYNNEI. The CDR3 nucleotides are TGTGCCAGCAGAATACTAGCGGGTCAAGAGACCCAGTACTTC. Encoded protein: CASRILAGQETQYF.

The gene calls are TRBV7-2 and TRBJ2-5, with D hard to call. This CDR3 spans 13 amino acids. Trimming removed 3 bases at V and 5 bases at J, with 10 bases between. Germline V gene sequence: CDR1 SGHTA, CDR2 FQGNSA. The CDR3 DNA reads as TGTGCCAGCAGCTTGCGCCAATTCGAGACCCAGTACTTC. It is translated as CASSLRQFETQYF. Variable domain in full (rest from reference TRBV7-2 and TRBJ2-5): GAGVSQSPSNKVTEKGKDVELRCDPISGHTALYWYRQSLGQGLEFLIYFQGNSAPDKSGLPSDRFSAERTGGSVSTLTIQRTQQEDSAVYLCASSLRQFETQYFGPGTRLLVL.

CDR3: CASSPLPHRGEFFNSPLHF. DNA for the CDR3: TGTGCCAGCAGCCCACTACCTCACAGGGGGGAATTTTTTAATTCACCCCTCCACTTT. The chain recombines TRBV11-2 with TRBJ1-6, with TRBD1 matching 8 bases. J gave up 6 bases and V 5 bases, and 18 bases lay outside the gene matches. Germline-derived CDR1 and CDR2 are SGHAT and FQNNGV. The CDR3 length is 19 residues.

The V and J genes are TRBV29-1 and TRBJ1-2, with D unclear. CDR3 length: 15 amino acids. V lost 0 bases and J 0 bases, leaving 11 bases between the germline ends. The germline V gene has CDR1 SQVTM and CDR2 ANQGSEA. Written as DNA, the CDR3 is TGCAGCGTTGAAGATCTTAGAAATACTAACTATGGCTACACCTTC. It translates to CSVEDLRNTNYGYTF.

This clone was observed a single time. The rearrangement uses TRBV11-2 and TRBJ2-1; no reliable D call. The germline V gene has CDR1 SGHAT and CDR2 FQNNGV. The CDR3 has 14 residues. The V gene lost 5 bases and the J gene lost 8 bases, with 16 bases spanning the gap. For the CDR3, the DNA is TGTGCCAGCAGCCCTCCTCACTTGCCATATGAGCAGTTCTTC. Protein product: CASSPPHLPYEQFF.

V is TRBV19 and J is TRBJ1-2, with no clear D. The CDR3 extends over 13 amino acids. Per germline, CDR1 LNHDA and CDR2 SQIVND (reference sequence). V lost 3 bases and J lost 5, with 10 bases in between. The CDR3 is CASSIPGLYGYTF. The CDR3, as DNA: TGTGCCAGTAGTATCCCGGGTCTTTATGGCTACACCTTC.

This clone was detected once. The chain joins TRBV29-1 to TRBJ2-7; no clear D. Germline CDR1 reads SQVTM; CDR2 reads ANQGSEA. This CDR3 is 12 amino acids long. V dropped 5 bases and J dropped 5 bases, with 13 bases sitting between them. CDR3: CSVLRQDHEQYF. The CDR3 DNA follows: TGCAGCGTTCTTCGGCAGGACCACGAGCAGTACTTC.

The table lists this clone with a count of one. V usage is TRBV5-1 and J usage is TRBJ2-2, with unresolved D. The CDR3 length is 14 residues. Trimming removed 4 bases at V and 11 bases at J, with 18 bases between. The germline V gene encodes CDR1 SGHRS and CDR2 YFSETQ. The CDR3 region has the DNA TGCGCCAGCAGCCAAGACCGTTGCACCGTAGAGCTGTTTTTT. This sequence encodes CASSQDRCTVELFF.

J is TRBJ1-3 and V is TRBV4-1; weak D call: TRBD1 (5 bases). This CDR3 has 15 residues. Germline V lookup: CDR1 MGHRA, CDR2 YSYEKL. V lost 4 bases and J lost 0, with 10 bases in between. In nucleotides, the CDR3 is TGCGCCAGCAGCCCCAGGACATCCTCTGGAAACACCATATATTTT. This gives the protein CASSPRTSSGNTIYF.

V usage is TRBV6-5 and J usage is TRBJ1-1, with D possibly TRBD1 on 6 matching bases. Germline CDR1 MNHEY, CDR2 SVGAGI. Deletions cut 6 bases from V and 2 bases from J, with 16 bases between. The CDR3 covers 15 residues. This chain's CDR3 is CASRPLEGGNTEAFF. Here the CDR3 DNA reads TGTGCCAGCAGACCCCTAGAAGGGGGTAACACTGAAGCTTTCTTT.

This chain links TRBV7-3 with TRBJ2-1; tentative D call: TRBD2 (5 bases). Germline-derived CDR1 and CDR2 are SGHTA and FQGTGA. Trimming took off 5 bases at V and 6 bases at J, with 20 bases between the two ends. The CDR3 is made up of 16 amino acids. Written as DNA, the CDR3 is TGTGCCAGCAGCCCCTTCGGGGTCGAACTGCTCAATGAGCAGTTCTTC. Its protein product is CASSPFGVELLNEQFF.

This rearrangement joins TRBV2 to TRBJ2-3; TRBD2 matches at 9 bases. Germline CDR1 reads SNHLY; CDR2 reads FYNNEI. CDR3 length equals 14 residues. Trimming took 7 bases from V and 4 from J; bases not matched to a gene: 6. Here the CDR3 DNA reads TGTGCCAGCACGGGTAGCGGGAGACCAGATACGCAGTATTTT. It encodes CASTGSGRPDTQYF.

The V gene is TRBV6-1, the J gene TRBJ2-5, with 8 bases fitting TRBD2. This CDR3 has 12 amino acids. The trim removed 6 bases at V and 5 bases at J, leaving 2 bases unmatched. CDR1 is MNHNS and CDR2 is SASEGT in the germline V gene. The CDR3 region has the DNA TGTGCCAGCAGCTCGGGGGGGGAGACCCAGTACTTC. Protein: CASSSGGETQYF.

The chain links TRBV9 to TRBJ2-7, with 11 bases matching TRBD2. This CDR3 contains 14 residues. Germline loops: CDR1 SGDLS, CDR2 YYNGEE. The trim removed 2 bases at V and 4 bases at J, leaving 2 bases unmatched. The CDR3 nucleotides are TGTGCCAGCAGCGTCACTAGCGGGAGTTACGAGCAGTACTTC. Amino acid sequence: CASSVTSGSYEQYF.

The gene calls are TRBV7-9 and TRBJ1-4, with D tentatively TRBD1 (6 bases). The CDR3 spans 17 residues. The ends were cut back, 5 bases at V and 0 bases at J, with 16 bases in the middle. The germline V gene has CDR1 SEHNR and CDR2 FQNEAQ (reference sequence). This CDR3 reads CASSLLPQGTTNEKLFF. The CDR3 DNA reads as TGTGCCAGCAGCCTCCTCCCACAGGGAACAACTAATGAAAAACTGTTTTTT.

This rearrangement joins TRBV5-1 to TRBJ1-2; D remains ambiguous. V was pared by 4 bases and J by 0 bases, with 10 bases between. This CDR3 has 14 residues. CDR1 SGHRS and CDR2 YFSETQ come from the germline V gene. This CDR3 reads CASSLGSPNYGYTF. As DNA, the CDR3 is TGCGCCAGCAGCCTCGGAAGCCCTAACTATGGCTACACCTTC.

The chain joins TRBV5-4 to TRBJ2-5; 7 bases are shared with TRBD1. The J segment lost 4 bases and the V segment lost 3 bases, leaving 6 bases of the junction unmatched. The germline gives CDR1 SGHNT, CDR2 YYREEE (reference sequence). The CDR3 extends over 14 amino acids. CDR3 bases: TGTGCCAGCAGCTCCCCCGGGACAGTAGAGACCCAGTACTTC. Amino acids: CASSSPGTVETQYF.

In its sample, this clone was seen a few times. This chain joins TRBV14 and TRBJ2-7; D ambiguous. Trimming removed 1 base from V and 0 bases from J, with 13 bases in between. Germline CDR1 SGHDN, CDR2 FVKESK. The CDR3 sequence is 16 residues long. For the CDR3, the DNA is TGTGCCAGCAGCCAAGTGTTGGGCGGACCCTCCTACGAGCAGTACTTC. Protein: CASSQVLGGPSYEQYF. The entire variable domain, with the rest obtained from reference TRBV14 and TRBJ2-7, is as follows: EAGVTQFPSHSVIEKGQTVTLRCDPISGHDNLYWYRRVMGKEIKFLLHFVKESKQDESGMPNNRFLAERTGGTYSTLKVQPAELEDSGVYFCASSQVLGGPSYEQYFGPGTRLTVT.

The gene calls are TRBV7-9 and TRBJ2-7; tentative D call: TRBD1 (6 bases). The CDR3 is 14 residues long. Germline loops: CDR1 SEHNR, CDR2 FQNEAQ (reference sequence). Trimming left V 5 bases short and J 2 bases short, with 13 bases between. This chain's CDR3 is CASSPQGPAYEQYF. The CDR3 nucleotides are TGTGCCAGCAGCCCACAGGGACCGGCCTACGAGCAGTACTTC.

The J gene is TRBJ2-3, the V gene TRBV11-2; 14 bases map to TRBD2. From germline, CDR1 is SGHAT and CDR2 FQNNGV. Trimming removed 0 bases from V and 6 bases from J; junction bases left unmatched: 11. The CDR3 runs to 19 residues. DNA of the CDR3: TGTGCCAGCAGCTTAGATGGAACGACTAGCGGGAGGGCCAGGGATACGCAGTATTTT. This translates into CASSLDGTTSGRARDTQYF. The full variable domain, with the rest looked up from reference TRBV11-2 and TRBJ2-3, is EAGVAQSPRYKIIEKRQSVAFWCNPISGHATLYWYQQILGQGPKLLIQFQNNGVVDDSQLPKDRFSAERLKGVDSTLKIQPAKLEDSAVYLCASSLDGTTSGRARDTQYFGPGTRLTVL.

The chain recombines TRBV5-1 with TRBJ1-1; 11 bases fit TRBD1. V lost 2 bases and J lost 5; bases outside the gene matches: 2. CDR1 and CDR2 (germline): SGHRS, YFSETQ. The CDR3 runs to 14 residues. CDR3 DNA sequence: TGCGCCAGCAGCTTTGGACAGGGGGCAACTGAAGCTTTCTTT. Protein product: CASSFGQGATEAFF.

J is TRBJ2-7 and V is TRBV11-2, with D tentatively TRBD1 (6 bases). The CDR3 sequence is 14 residues long. Germline lookup yields CDR1 SGHAT and CDR2 FQNNGV. V gave up 1 base and J gave up 2 bases, with 9 bases separating them. The CDR3 protein is CASSLGSGAYEQYF. The DNA of the CDR3 is TGTGCCAGCAGCTTAGGTTCAGGGGCCTACGAGCAGTACTTC.

This clone was picked up one time. This rearrangement joins TRBV6-5 to TRBJ1-1; the match to TRBD1 covers 7 bases. Trimming at V came to 5 bases and at J to 2 bases, leaving 8 bases not matched to a gene. Germline V CDR1 and CDR2: MNHEY, SVGAGI. The CDR3 spans 15 residues. This CDR3 reads CASSLTTGINTEAFF. CDR3 DNA: TGTGCCAGCAGTCTCACGACAGGGATAAACACTGAAGCTTTCTTT.

The chain recombines TRBV13 with TRBJ1-3, with 7 bases identical to TRBD1. Germline CDR1 reads PRHDT; CDR2 reads FYEKMQ (reference sequence). V lost 5 bases, J lost 2 bases, and 6 bases stayed unmatched. The CDR3 spans 15 residues. The DNA for the CDR3 is TGTGCCAGCAGCCTAGAAAGGGGGCCTGGAAACACCATATATTTT. Protein sequence: CASSLERGPGNTIYF.

Here the CDR3 reads CASSLEGGSTYEQYF. CDR3 bases: TGTGCCAGCAGCTTAGAGGGGGGATCCACCTACGAGCAGTACTTC. V gene TRBV13 combines with J gene TRBJ2-7; D may match TRBD1 or TRBD2 (6 bases each). The V and J ends lost 1 base and 2 bases respectively, with 12 bases between them. Germline V gives CDR1 PRHDT, CDR2 FYEKMQ (reference sequence). This CDR3 contains 15 residues.

About this clone itself: At one of its ends the junction is not consistent with the germline gene, which may arise from a read error. The chain employs TRBV11-2 and TRBJ1-1; no firm D call. The germline V gene has CDR1 SGHAT and CDR2 FQNNGV. The CDR3 runs to 11 residues. The CDR3 spells CASSLDGDAFF. CDR3 DNA sequence: TGTGCCAGCAGCCTAGACGGCGACGCTTTCTTT.

This clone was seen more than once but under ten times. The rearrangement links TRBV2 to TRBJ1-2; D not resolved. The CDR3 is 13 residues long. Trimming stripped 6 bases from V and 3 bases from J, with 11 bases between. Germline CDR1 reads SNHLY; CDR2 reads FYNNEI. DNA for the CDR3: TGTGCCAGCAGCGGTAACACCTACTATGGCTACACCTTC. Its protein is CASSGNTYYGYTF.

The CDR3 DNA follows: TGTGCCAGCAGTATTCCTATAGACGGGATTACGCAGTATTTT. Translating it yields CASSIPIDGITQYF. The chain recombines TRBV13 with TRBJ2-3; weak D call: TRBD2 (5 bases). V was trimmed by 6 bases and J by 8 bases, leaving 18 bases between them. CDR1 and CDR2 (germline): PRHDT, FYEKMQ (reference sequence). The CDR3 is made up of 14 amino acids.